The entry that follows covers one T cell receptor beta chain sequence. As yet, its antigen is unknown. The sample is drawn from a study of cytomegalovirus exposure and HLA in healthy donors. The V segment lost 4 bases and the J segment 1 base; nucleotides outside the gene matches: 4. The CDR3 covers 15 residues. Germline V gene sequence: CDR1 SGHNT, CDR2 YYREEE (reference sequence). Study-level findings and limits: Later analysis revealed greater clonal expansion in HLA-associated TCR beta chains than in equally common others. In an earlier analysis, most TCR beta V segments were productive about 87% or about 30% of the time. Most subjects had HLA-A and HLA-B alleles reportedly predicted accurately by TCR beta sequences.

Both 60 Vbeta primers and 13 Jbeta primers went into the PCR. Here immunoSEQ multiplex PCR was the method, and the copy in TCRdb shows in-frame clones only, minus some. The table records about 160,000 clones, approximately 76% of them present only once. V usage is TRBV5-4 and J usage is TRBJ2-2; 7 bases are a match to TRBD2. The sample taken for sequencing was PBMCs. This receptor was obtained from a female donor in good health and CMV-seronegative. The DNA of the CDR3 is TGTGCCAGCAGCCCCAGCGGGGTGAACACCGGGGAGCTGTTTTTT. Its protein product is CASSPSGVNTGELFF.